The 17 T cell receptor beta chains listed next were all sequenced from one sample in a study of cytomegalovirus exposure and HLA in healthy donors. This PCR relied on a set of 60 Vbeta primers and 13 Jbeta primers. Sequencing was performed with immunoSEQ multiplex PCR; in TCRdb, only in-frame clones are kept and a portion is missing. The data contain 100,000 to 150,000 clones, roughly four fifths of them singletons. Sequenced material: PBMCs. All receptors come from a man aged 45-65 years in good health and CMV-seropositive.

Only a few counts were recorded for this clone. The genes are TRBV6-5 and TRBJ1-2; 8 bases match TRBD1. V shed 8 bases and J 1 base; nucleotides not matched to a gene: 6. Per the germline V gene, CDR1 is MNHEY and CDR2 is SVGAGI. This CDR3 comprises 14 residues. The DNA of the CDR3 is TGTGCCAGCTGGTGGGACAGGTTTAACTATGGCTACACCTTC. Protein product: CASWWDRFNYGYTF.

The J gene is TRBJ1-4, the V gene TRBV5-1, with D perhaps matching TRBD1 (6 bases). The CDR3 covers 13 residues. Germline V gene sequence: CDR1 SGHRS, CDR2 YFSETQ. Deletions cut 7 bases from V and 7 bases from J, with 14 bases between. DNA of the CDR3: TGCGCCAGCGGTACAGGGATAGGTGAAAAACTGTTTTTT. Translated, it gives CASGTGIGEKLFF.

J is TRBJ2-5 and V is TRBV6-1; D gene ambiguous. The length of the CDR3 is 12 residues. V was clipped by 6 bases and J by 5 bases, with 10 bases between them. The V gene's germline CDR1 is MNHNS and CDR2 SASEGT. This CDR3 is CASRTNPETQYF. DNA for the CDR3: TGTGCCAGCAGGACAAACCCGGAGACCCAGTACTTC.

This chain joins TRBV9 and TRBJ2-3, with 7 bases identical to TRBD2. The CDR3 consists of 14 residues. The V gene end was trimmed by 4 bases and the J gene end by 2 bases; junction bases not matched to a gene: 4. CDR1 SGDLS and CDR2 YYNGEE come from the germline V gene. The CDR3 region is CASSLSGPTDTQYF. The CDR3 DNA is TGTGCCAGCAGCCTTAGCGGGCCCACAGATACGCAGTATTTT.

V usage is TRBV15 and J usage is TRBJ1-2, with 9 nucleotides matching TRBD1. V lost 7 bases and J lost 4; bases outside the gene matches: 16. CDR1 LNHNV and CDR2 YYDKDF come from the germline V gene (reference sequence). This CDR3 spans 17 amino acids. In nucleotides, the CDR3 is TGTGCCACCACCTTTGCGGGACAGGGCTCCATCGGCTATGGCTACACCTTC. Protein: CATTFAGQGSIGYGYTF.

The count of this clone is one. This sequence joins TRBV27 and TRBJ2-1, with TRBD2 matching over 7 bases. This CDR3 comprises 16 residues. From germline, CDR1 is MNHEY and CDR2 SMNVEV (reference sequence). V was pared by 2 bases and J by 1 base, with 5 bases of the junction left unmatched. The CDR3 is CASSLVSGVSYNEQFF. In DNA, the CDR3 is TGTGCCAGCAGTTTAGTCAGCGGGGTTTCCTACAATGAGCAGTTCTTC.

The chain combines TRBV5-5 with TRBJ2-7; D is possibly TRBD2 (6 bases). CDR1 is SGHKS, CDR2 YYEKEE, per germline (reference sequence). V was clipped by 0 bases and J by 3 bases, with 19 bases between them. The CDR3 contains 17 residues. CDR3 in amino acids: CASSLAKGLASGYEQYF. The DNA of the CDR3 is TGTGCCAGCAGCTTGGCCAAGGGGCTAGCGAGTGGCTACGAGCAGTACTTC.

The CDR3 loop is CASSSTGSTDTQYF. CDR3 in DNA: TGTGCCAGCAGCTCGACAGGGAGCACAGATACGCAGTATTTT. The chain links TRBV5-4 to TRBJ2-3, with TRBD1 matching over 7 bases. CDR3 size: 14 residues. With 3 bases clipped from V and 0 bases from J, the junction kept 1 base outside the gene matches. The germline gives CDR1 SGHNT, CDR2 YYREEE (reference sequence).

The V and J genes are TRBV5-1 and TRBJ2-2, with D perhaps TRBD1 (5 bases). CDR1 is SGHRS, CDR2 YFSETQ, per germline. CDR3 length: 14 amino acids. V lost 1 base, J lost 7 bases, and 11 bases lay in between. CDR3 sequence (DNA): TGCGCCAGCAGCTTGAGGCAGGGTGACGGGGAGCTGTTTTTT. Its protein product is CASSLRQGDGELFF.

The V gene is TRBV28, the J gene TRBJ1-3; 10 bases match TRBD1. With V trimmed by 3 bases and J by 8 bases, 16 bases remained unmatched. This CDR3 has 18 amino acids. Germline assignment: CDR1 MDHEN and CDR2 SYDVKM. The CDR3 protein is CASSFSTAPGTGADTIYF. The DNA of the CDR3 is TGTGCCAGCAGTTTTTCCACCGCTCCCGGGACAGGGGCCGACACCATATATTTT.

The J gene is TRBJ2-7, the V gene TRBV18, with D perhaps TRBD1 (5 bases). The CDR3 runs 15 residues. CDR1 KGHSH and CDR2 LQKENI come from the germline V gene. Trimming shortened V by 4 bases and J by 5 bases, and 18 bases separated the two germline ends. CDR3 amino acids: CASSRRTTSYHEQYF. In DNA, the CDR3 is TGTGCCAGCTCACGAAGGACAACAAGTTATCACGAGCAGTACTTC.

The V gene is TRBV6-5, the J gene TRBJ1-5, with a possible D match to TRBD1 (5 bases). The germline V and J ends were trimmed by 6 bases and 7 bases, with 10 bases remaining between them. From germline, CDR1 is MNHEY and CDR2 SVGAGI. The CDR3 spans 12 residues. For the CDR3, the DNA is TGTGCCAGCAGGCAGGGAGGACAGCCCCAGCATTTT. Amino acids: CASRQGGQPQHF.

The chain has TRBV6-6 and TRBJ2-5; 13 nucleotides align to TRBD2. CDR1 and CDR2 (germline): MNHNY, SVGAGI (reference sequence). The CDR3 contains 15 residues. J lost 5 bases, V lost 5 bases, and 5 bases had no gene match. The CDR3 bases are TGTGCCAGCAGTCGAGGGACTAGCGGGACGGAGACCCAGTACTTC. Its translation: CASSRGTSGTETQYF.

Only one count was recorded for this clone. CDR3 residues: CASSAGDLTSYNEQFF. CDR3 in DNA: TGTGCCAGCAGCGCGGGAGACCTCACATCCTACAATGAGCAGTTCTTC. The chain combines TRBV7-6 with TRBJ2-1, with TRBD2 identical over 7 bases. V shed 5 bases, J shed 1 base, and the junction held 8 bases outside the gene matches. CDR1 SGHVS and CDR2 FNYEAQ come from the germline V gene. CDR3 size: 16 residues.

The chain employs TRBV6-4 and TRBJ2-3; 10 bases agree with TRBD1. The CDR3 covers 16 residues. V was pared by 0 bases and J by 4 bases, with 4 bases of the junction left unmatched. The germline V gene encodes CDR1 MRHNA and CDR2 SNTAGT. For the CDR3, the DNA is TGTGCCAGCAGTGACTCGGGGACAGGGGCAGCAGATACGCAGTATTTT. Translating gives CASSDSGTGAADTQYF.

The chain employs TRBV7-9 and TRBJ1-1; D is possibly TRBD1 (5 bases). CDR3 length: 12 amino acids. V shed 4 bases and J shed 7 bases, with 10 bases lying between them. Germline lookup yields CDR1 SEHNR and CDR2 FQNEAQ (reference sequence). CDR3 protein: CASSWGEGEAFF. The CDR3 bases are TGTGCCAGCAGCTGGGGGGAAGGTGAAGCTTTCTTT.

This clone was recorded a few times. The genes are TRBV19 and TRBJ2-6; 9 bases fit TRBD1. The CDR3 is made up of 19 amino acids. Germline V CDR1 and CDR2: LNHDA, SQIVND (reference sequence). V lost 4 bases to trimming and J lost 2 bases; unmatched junction nucleotides: 12. CDR3 residues: CASSSWDRVSFAGANVLTF. For the CDR3, the DNA is TGTGCCAGTAGTAGCTGGGACAGGGTATCCTTTGCTGGGGCCAACGTCCTGACTTTC.